The text below deals with one T cell receptor beta chain. Only patients with CD8+CD57+ cell expansion on flow cytometry were chosen for sequencing. The sample comes from a study of CD8+CD57+ T cells in acquired aplastic anemia. This CDR3 region has 14 residues. V was cut by 3 bases and J by 4 bases, with 12 bases left in between. The germline V gene encodes CDR1 MGHDK and CDR2 SYGVNS. The template used for profiling TCR beta VDJ and CDR3 was genomic DNA. TCRdb ran MiXCR on the reads and lists one entry per CDR3 protein. There are around 150,000 distinct CDR3 sequences in the sample; 48% occur only once, and over 25% lies in the top ten.

The source of this sequence is a human donor with aplastic anemia. The gene calls are TRBV25-1 and TRBJ2-5; unclear D gene. The source material was sorted CD4+, CD8+, or CD8+CD57+ T cells (not recorded which) from PBMCs. The CDR3 DNA follows: TGTGCCAGCAGTGATTTAAGAGCAGGAGAGACCCAGTACTTC. The encoded protein is CASSDLRAGETQYF.